One sample yielded the 11 T cell receptor beta chains listed below, sequenced in a study of blood T cells in healthy people across ages. The authors ran a second PCR of 7 to 11 cycles using a sample-barcoded 5' primer and a J-beta primer mix. TCRdb processed the 5' RACE reads anew with MiXCR; each CDR3 protein has one entry. The sample includes about 1,500,000 distinct CDR3 sequences, 35% to 45% seen only once; the top ten take around 8%. The sample comprised blood. The receptors originated from a woman aged 18-29 years in good health.

The chain uses TRBV9 and TRBJ2-1, with D perhaps matching TRBD2 (5 bases). This CDR3 has 16 residues. The V gene's germline CDR1 is SGDLS and CDR2 YYNGEE. The V end was cut by 1 base, the J end by 0 bases, with 11 bases between. CDR3 in DNA: TGTGCCAGCAGCGTATCCACTAGGAGCTCCTACAATGAGCAGTTCTTC. This sequence encodes CASSVSTRSSYNEQFF.

V gene TRBV29-1 combines with J gene TRBJ1-1, with D possibly matching TRBD1 (6 bases). The CDR3 loop spans 15 amino acids. With 6 bases removed from V and 2 bases from J, the gap between germline ends came to 19 bases. Germline CDR1 SQVTM, CDR2 ANQGSEA. Written as DNA, the CDR3 is TGCAGCGTCGGAACCCCGGCAGGGGTCAACACTGAAGCTTTCTTT. Protein sequence: CSVGTPAGVNTEAFF.

A few counts support this clonotype. As DNA, the CDR3 is TGCGCCAGCAGTCCCCAGCGGGCTAGCGATTCAAGGGCCAACGTCCTGACTTTC. Protein sequence: CASSPQRASDSRANVLTF. The gene calls are TRBV5-1 and TRBJ2-6; D perhaps matches TRBD2 (6 bases). CDR1 and CDR2 from the germline V gene are SGHRS and YFSETQ. The germline V and J ends were trimmed by 5 bases and 5 bases, with 23 bases remaining between them. CDR3 length: 18 residues. Full variable domain (outside the CDR3, taken from reference TRBV5-1 and TRBJ2-6): KAGVTQTPRYLIKTRGQQVTLSCSPISGHRSVSWYQQTPGQGLQFLFEYFSETQRNKGNFPGRFSGRQFSNSRSEMNVSTLELGDSALYLCASSPQRASDSRANVLTFGAGSRLTVL.

The rearrangement uses TRBV27 and TRBJ2-7; 11 bases agree with TRBD1. Germline V CDR1 and CDR2: MNHEY, SMNVEV (reference sequence). The CDR3 runs 16 residues. J was trimmed by 6 bases and V by 6 bases; bases with no gene match: 13. The DNA of the CDR3 is TGTGCCAGCAGAATATACGGGACAGGGGGAATATTCGAGCAGTACTTC. Translated, it gives CASRIYGTGGIFEQYF.

This clonotype was observed a handful of times. V usage is TRBV6-1 and J usage is TRBJ2-1; 11 bases are shared with TRBD2. Germline trimming cut 3 bases from V and 8 bases from J; bases unmatched to any gene: 9. CDR3 length equals 16 residues. The germline CDR1 and CDR2 sequences are MNHNS and SASEGT. CDR3 bases: TGTGCCAGCAGTGAGATTAGCGGGGGGGCCAGCGATGAGCAGTTCTTC. This encodes CASSEISGGASDEQFF.

CDR3 protein: CASSVGPGMETQYF. The CDR3 DNA sequence: TGTGCCAGCAGTGTAGGGCCAGGGATGGAGACCCAGTACTTC. The rearrangement uses TRBV12-3 or TRBV12-4 and TRBJ2-5; D is possibly TRBD1 (5 bases). Trimming cost V 5 bases and J 5 bases, with 15 bases left between them. This CDR3 region has 14 residues.

This clonotype appeared a few times. The CDR3 here is CASLEKGKRDEQFF. DNA for the CDR3: TGTGCCAGCCTCGAAAAGGGTAAGAGGGATGAGCAGTTCTTC. The genes are TRBV6-1 and TRBJ2-1; weak D call: TRBD2 (5 bases). In germline, CDR1 is MNHNS, CDR2 SASEGT. With 8 bases removed from V and 8 bases from J, the gap between germline ends came to 19 bases. This CDR3 is built from 14 residues.

This clonotype was counted between two and nine times. V gene TRBV7-9 combines with J gene TRBJ2-7; 10 bases align to TRBD1. Germline CDR1 and CDR2: SEHNR and FQNEAQ (reference sequence). The CDR3 loop spans 14 amino acids. V was pared by 5 bases and J by 6 bases, with 7 bases of the junction left unmatched. DNA for the CDR3: TGTGCCAGCAGCCCCACGGGACAGGGGCGCGAGCAGTACTTC. Encoded protein: CASSPTGQGREQYF.

In DNA, the CDR3 is TGTGCCAGCAGTGAAGCGGGCCCCTCGGTAGGCACAGATACGCAGTATTTT. Translation gives CASSEAGPSVGTDTQYF. V is TRBV2 and J is TRBJ2-3; D is undetermined. V dropped 0 bases and J dropped 1 base, with 14 bases sitting between them. CDR1 is SNHLY, CDR2 FYNNEI, per germline. The CDR3 loop spans 17 amino acids.

The J gene is TRBJ2-3, the V gene TRBV10-3, with 7 bases fitting TRBD1. V trimming: 6 bases; J trimming: 3 bases; junction bases outside the gene matches: 6. CDR1 and CDR2 (germline): ENHRY, SYGVKD. The CDR3 has 14 amino acids. The CDR3 spells CAIRGTELTDTQYF. The CDR3, as DNA: TGTGCCATCAGGGGGACAGAGCTTACAGATACGCAGTATTTT.

The table lists this clonotype with a few counts. The chain has TRBV7-2 and TRBJ2-5; no clear D. The CDR3 runs 15 residues. The germline gives CDR1 SGHTA, CDR2 FQGNSA. Trimming pared 7 bases from V and 0 bases from J, leaving 15 bases between. The CDR3 nucleotides read TGTGCCAGCAAAAACGCCGACCCGTACCAAGAGACCCAGTACTTC. It yields the protein CASKNADPYQETQYF.